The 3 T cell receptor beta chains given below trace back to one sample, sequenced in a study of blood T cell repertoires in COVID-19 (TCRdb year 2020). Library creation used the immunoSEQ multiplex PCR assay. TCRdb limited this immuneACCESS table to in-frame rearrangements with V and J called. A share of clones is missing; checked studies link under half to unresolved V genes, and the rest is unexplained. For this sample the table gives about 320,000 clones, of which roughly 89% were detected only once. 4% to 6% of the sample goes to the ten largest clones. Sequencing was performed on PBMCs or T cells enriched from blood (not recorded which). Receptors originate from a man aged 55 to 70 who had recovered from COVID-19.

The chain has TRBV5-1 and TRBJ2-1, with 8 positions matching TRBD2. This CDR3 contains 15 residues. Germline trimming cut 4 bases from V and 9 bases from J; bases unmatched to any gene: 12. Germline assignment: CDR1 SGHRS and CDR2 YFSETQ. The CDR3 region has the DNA TGCGCCAGCAGCCCGCTTGACGGGAGGGCTAGTGAGCAGTTCTTC. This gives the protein CASSPLDGRASEQFF.

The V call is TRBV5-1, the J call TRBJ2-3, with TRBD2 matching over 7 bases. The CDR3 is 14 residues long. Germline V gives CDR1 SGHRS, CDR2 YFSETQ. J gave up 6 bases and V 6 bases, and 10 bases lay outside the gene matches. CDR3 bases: TGCGCCAGCACCTGGACTAGTCGCGTGGATACGCAGTATTTT. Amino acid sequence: CASTWTSRVDTQYF.

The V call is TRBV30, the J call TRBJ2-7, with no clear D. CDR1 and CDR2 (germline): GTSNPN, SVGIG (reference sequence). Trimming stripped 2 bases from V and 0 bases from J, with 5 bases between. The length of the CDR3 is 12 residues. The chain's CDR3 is CAWSSGSYEQYF. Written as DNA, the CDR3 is TGTGCCTGGAGTTCAGGCTCCTACGAGCAGTACTTC.